The source of this T cell receptor (beta chain) is a study of blood T cells in healthy people across ages. Trimming at V came to 6 bases and at J to 3 bases, leaving 2 bases not matched to a gene. CDR3 length: 13 residues. Only a few counts were recorded for this clonotype. As yet, its antigen is unknown. Together with a sample-barcoded 5' primer, a J-beta primer mix was included in a second PCR lasting about 7 to 12 cycles. TCRdb recomputed calls from the 5' RACE reads with MiXCR, one row per CDR3 protein. The sample has 700,000 to 850,000 distinct CDR3 sequences, under 40% seen once. Study observations and caveats: Higher naive T cell percentage went strongly together with higher TCR beta diversity.

This chain links TRBV12-3 or TRBV12-4 with TRBJ1-5; the match to TRBD1 covers 7 bases. This clonotype originated in a man aged 18 to 30 in good health. The sequencing input was blood. DNA for the CDR3: TGTGCCAGCAGCAGGGGGTTCAATCAGCCCCAGCATTTT. It yields the protein CASSRGFNQPQHF.